Below, 25 T cell receptor beta chains from the same sample are listed, as sequenced in a study of blood T cells in healthy people across ages. A sample-barcoded 5' primer and a J-beta primer mix were used in a second PCR of roughly 6 to 11 cycles. TCRdb recomputed calls from the 5' RACE reads with MiXCR, one row per CDR3 protein. The data show roughly 1.5 million distinct CDR3 sequences, under 55% seen once. Material for sequencing was blood. The receptors were gathered from a woman between 18 and 29 years old in good health.

The chain is built from TRBV20-1 and TRBJ1-1; weak D call: TRBD1 (6 bases). This CDR3 region has 15 residues. Germline CDR1 reads DFQATT; CDR2 reads SNEGSKA (reference sequence). Trimming took 1 base from V and 3 from J, leaving 15 bases between them. The CDR3 bases are TGCAGTGCTAGAGCCTTGGACAGATCCGACACTGAAGCTTTCTTT. Its protein product is CSARALDRSDTEAFF.

J is TRBJ2-7 and V is TRBV11-2; TRBD2 aligns across 10 bases. CDR1 is SGHAT, CDR2 FQNNGV, per germline. V was clipped by 1 base and J by 7 bases; unmatched bases: 7. The CDR3 spans 15 residues. The CDR3 DNA reads TGTGCCAGCAGCTTAGTCACTAGCGGGGCGGGTGAGCAGTACTTC. Translated: CASSLVTSGAGEQYF. The whole variable domain, filled in from reference TRBV11-2 and TRBJ2-7, reads EAGVAQSPRYKIIEKRQSVAFWCNPISGHATLYWYQQILGQGPKLLIQFQNNGVVDDSQLPKDRFSAERLKGVDSTLKIQPAKLEDSAVYLCASSLVTSGAGEQYFGPGTRLTVT.

This chain connects TRBV29-1 to TRBJ1-2; D gene uncertain. The germline V gene encodes CDR1 SQVTM and CDR2 ANQGSEA. With 4 bases removed from V and 4 bases from J, the gap between germline ends came to 10 bases. The length of the CDR3 is 12 residues. CDR3: CSVVEQIYGYTF. CDR3 sequence (DNA): TGCAGCGTTGTTGAACAGATCTATGGCTACACCTTC. The variable domain in full, completed from reference TRBV29-1 and TRBJ1-2, reads SAVISQKPSRDICQRGTSLTIQCQVDSQVTMMFWYRQQPGQSLTLIATANQGSEATYESGFVIDKFPISRPNLTFSTLTVSNMSPEDSSIYLCSVVEQIYGYTFGSGTRLTVV.

A few counts support this clonotype. V and J are TRBV29-1 and TRBJ2-1; 10 positions match TRBD2. Germline values: CDR1 SQVTM, CDR2 ANQGSEA. This CDR3 has 14 amino acids. The J segment lost 10 bases and the V segment lost 5 bases, leaving 11 bases of the junction unmatched. CDR3 in amino acids: CSVTPSGRQGEQFF. CDR3 sequence (DNA): TGCAGCGTTACCCCTAGCGGGAGACAGGGCGAGCAGTTCTTC.

V gene TRBV28 combines with J gene TRBJ1-5; D gene unclear. CDR3 length: 14 amino acids. The germline V gene encodes CDR1 MDHEN and CDR2 SYDVKM. With 6 bases removed from V and 4 bases from J, the gap between germline ends came to 13 bases. CDR3 DNA: TGTGCCAGCAGACGGCAGGTTTTTAATCAGCCCCAGCATTTT. This codes for CASRRQVFNQPQHF.

This clonotype was counted only a few times. The CDR3 region has the DNA TGCAGTGCGCCGCACCTAGCTGTCGAGCAGTACTTC. Residues: CSAPHLAVEQYF. The chain carries TRBV20-1 and TRBJ2-7, with D perhaps TRBD2 (5 bases). Germline lookup yields CDR1 DFQATT and CDR2 SNEGSKA (reference sequence). The CDR3 extends over 12 amino acids. The V end was cut by 6 bases, the J end by 6 bases, with 15 bases between.

This sequence joins TRBV7-2 and TRBJ1-4, with D hard to call. This CDR3 comprises 17 residues. The germline V gene encodes CDR1 SGHTA and CDR2 FQGNSA. The V end lost 1 base, the J end lost 8 bases, and 20 bases lay between the germline ends. The CDR3 DNA sequence: TGTGCCAGCAGCTTAGAAGCGCGTCGGTGGCGCCGGGAAAAACTGTTTTTT. Its protein is CASSLEARRWRREKLFF.

The V and J genes are TRBV3-1 and TRBJ2-2, with 7 bases aligning to TRBD2. J gave up 2 bases and V 1 base, and 4 bases lay outside the gene matches. This CDR3 spans 16 amino acids. Germline V gene sequence: CDR1 LGHDT, CDR2 YNNKEL (reference sequence). The DNA for the CDR3 is TGTGCCAGCAGCCAAGCCAGCGGGGCTAACACCGGGGAGCTGTTTTTT. Protein sequence: CASSQASGANTGELFF.

In this sample, this clonotype turned up a few times. The J gene is TRBJ1-5, the V gene TRBV3-1; D is possibly TRBD1 (5 bases). The CDR3 contains 15 residues. Germline V gene sequence: CDR1 LGHDT, CDR2 YNNKEL (reference sequence). The ends were cut back, 1 base at V and 3 bases at J, with 10 bases in the middle. CDR3 sequence (DNA): TGTGCCAGCAGCCAAGTCCCAGGGTCCAATCAGCCCCAGCATTTT. Protein product: CASSQVPGSNQPQHF. Full variable domain (rest looked up from reference TRBV3-1 and TRBJ1-5): DTAVSQTPKYLVTQMGNDKSIKCEQNLGHDTMYWYKQDSKKFLKIMFSYNNKELIINETVPNRFSPKSPDKAHLNLHINSLELGDSAVYFCASSQVPGSNQPQHFGDGTRLSIL.

The genes are TRBV10-3 and TRBJ2-7, with TRBD2 matching 14 bases. Trimming cost V 3 bases and J 0 bases; bases outside gene matches: 7. Per the germline V gene, CDR1 is ENHRY and CDR2 is SYGVKD. This CDR3 spans 18 amino acids. CDR3 in DNA: TGTGCCATCAGTGACTCTCGGACTAGCGGGGGGTCCTCCTACGAGCAGTACTTC. Residues: CAISDSRTSGGSSYEQYF.

This chain connects TRBV4-1 to TRBJ2-3; D may be TRBD2 (6 bases). The CDR3 contains 16 residues. Germline V gene sequence: CDR1 MGHRA, CDR2 YSYEKL. V lost 2 bases, J lost 0 bases, and 12 bases lay in between. CDR3: CASSQTEGRSTDTQYF. The CDR3 DNA follows: TGCGCCAGCAGCCAAACGGAGGGGCGAAGCACAGATACGCAGTATTTT.

The V and J genes are TRBV11-3 and TRBJ2-2; D is ambiguous. Germline CDR1 SGHNT, CDR2 YENEEA. The germline V and J ends were trimmed by 5 bases and 8 bases, with 12 bases remaining between them. The CDR3 spans 13 residues. CDR3 nucleotides: TGTGCCAGCAGCCCGCCCCCCCCGGGGGAGCTGTTTTTT. It translates to CASSPPPPGELFF.

The chain links TRBV7-2 to TRBJ1-1; 9 positions agree with TRBD1. The CDR3 spans 17 residues. Looked up from germline, CDR1 is SGHTA and CDR2 is FQGNSA. J gave up 1 base and V 1 base, and 7 bases lay outside the gene matches. The CDR3 DNA reads TGTGCCAGCAGCTTAGGCGGCGGGACAGGGCCGAACACTGAAGCTTTCTTT. Residues: CASSLGGGTGPNTEAFF.

This chain uses TRBV6-2 or TRBV6-3 with TRBJ2-2, with TRBD2 as a possible D gene (7 bases). Germline CDR1 reads MNHEY; CDR2 reads SVGEGT. This CDR3 comprises 14 residues. With 6 bases removed from V and 4 bases from J, the gap between germline ends came to 12 bases. CDR3 sequence: CASRLAGATGELFF. CDR3 in DNA: TGTGCCAGCAGACTGGCGGGGGCCACCGGGGAGCTGTTTTTT.

This chain connects TRBV2 to TRBJ2-1, with 8 bases lining up with TRBD1. With V trimmed by 5 bases and J by 6 bases, 9 bases remained unmatched. The germline gives CDR1 SNHLY, CDR2 FYNNEI. The CDR3 contains 15 residues. CDR3 nucleotides: TGTGCCAGCAGTCCCGGGACAGGACTCCTCAATGAGCAGTTCTTC. It translates to CASSPGTGLLNEQFF.

This sequence joins TRBV20-1 and TRBJ2-4; a weak D match, TRBD1 (6 bases). CDR3 size: 15 residues. Trimming cost V 5 bases and J 2 bases, with 16 bases left between them. Germline loops: CDR1 DFQATT, CDR2 SNEGSKA (reference sequence). The CDR3 protein is CSAPDQGSPKNIQYF. The CDR3 bases are TGCAGTGCTCCAGATCAGGGGTCCCCCAAAAACATTCAGTACTTC.

The chain has TRBV18 and TRBJ1-5, with 8 nucleotides matching TRBD1. The CDR3 sequence is 13 residues long. Germline-derived CDR1 and CDR2 are KGHSH and LQKENI. J gave up 7 bases and V 6 bases, and 5 bases lay outside the gene matches. The CDR3 DNA reads as TGTGCCAGCTCGGCAGGGGGCTGGCAGCCCCAGCATTTT. Translation gives CASSAGGWQPQHF.

The table lists this clonotype with a few counts. This chain joins TRBV5-1 and TRBJ1-2; 8 nucleotides align to TRBD1. Trimming at V came to 1 base and at J to 0 bases, leaving 8 bases not matched to a gene. The CDR3 consists of 17 residues. CDR1 and CDR2 from the germline V gene are SGHRS and YFSETQ. In DNA, the CDR3 is TGCGCCAGCAGCTTGTTCACCGGGACAGGATCTAACTATGGCTACACCTTC. Translated, it gives CASSLFTGTGSNYGYTF.

CDR3 in amino acids: CASSPRGREHEQYF. The CDR3 DNA sequence: TGTGCCAGCTCACCCCGGGGGAGGGAACACGAGCAGTACTTC. This chain links TRBV18 with TRBJ2-5, with 7 bases matching TRBD2. Near its end, the DNA agrees better with TRBJ2-7, so the J call may be wrong. This CDR3 spans 14 amino acids. Germline V gene data show CDR1 as KGHSH and CDR2 as LQKENI.

This chain uses TRBV7-2 with TRBJ2-1, with TRBD2 matching 9 bases. With V trimmed by 6 bases and J by 4 bases, 7 bases remained unmatched. The CDR3 has 15 residues. CDR1 and CDR2 from the germline V gene are SGHTA and FQGNSA. The CDR3 nucleotides are TGTGCCAGCAGAATTAGCGGGGGCCTATACAATGAGCAGTTCTTC. Protein: CASRISGGLYNEQFF.

There are a few counts of this clonotype. This chain connects TRBV5-1 to TRBJ2-1; unclear D gene. The length of the CDR3 is 13 residues. Germline CDR1 reads SGHRS; CDR2 reads YFSETQ. V gave up 5 bases and J gave up 7 bases, with 13 bases separating them. CDR3 sequence reads: CASRSAGGNEQFF. The CDR3 DNA follows: TGCGCCAGCAGATCGGCAGGTGGTAATGAGCAGTTCTTC.

J is TRBJ2-1 and V is TRBV28, with 8 nucleotides matching TRBD1. Germline values: CDR1 MDHEN, CDR2 SYDVKM. CDR3 length: 17 amino acids. V shed 2 bases, J shed 4 bases, and the junction held 10 bases outside the gene matches. Here the CDR3 reads CASSLTAGTGPYNEQFF. The DNA of the CDR3 is TGTGCCAGCAGTTTAACCGCCGGGACAGGTCCATACAATGAGCAGTTCTTC.

The V and J genes are TRBV7-2 and TRBJ1-4, with 7 bases fitting TRBD1. The V gene's germline CDR1 is SGHTA and CDR2 FQGNSA. With V trimmed by 6 bases and J by 8 bases, 9 bases remained unmatched. The CDR3 covers 14 residues. This CDR3 is CASSYRGFPEKLFF. CDR3 nucleotides: TGTGCCAGCAGTTACAGGGGTTTCCCCGAAAAACTGTTTTTT.

This clonotype turned up a few times. The rearrangement links TRBV28 to TRBJ1-1, with D tentatively TRBD1 (6 bases). The CDR3 runs to 15 residues. CDR1 MDHEN and CDR2 SYDVKM come from the germline V gene. The V gene lost 2 bases and the J gene lost 4 bases, with 14 bases spanning the gap. The CDR3 is CASSLQGPSGTEAFF. CDR3 nucleotide sequence: TGTGCCAGCAGTTTACAGGGGCCGTCGGGCACTGAAGCTTTCTTT.

This clonotype was counted only a few times. The chain joins TRBV12-3 or TRBV12-4 to TRBJ1-6, with 7 positions matching TRBD1. CDR3 length: 16 residues. The junction had 9 bases not matched to a gene; V was cut back by 0 bases and J by 10 bases. CDR3 region: CASSLAALGGWSPLHF. For the CDR3, the DNA is TGTGCCAGCAGTTTAGCCGCCTTAGGGGGCTGGTCACCCCTCCACTTT.